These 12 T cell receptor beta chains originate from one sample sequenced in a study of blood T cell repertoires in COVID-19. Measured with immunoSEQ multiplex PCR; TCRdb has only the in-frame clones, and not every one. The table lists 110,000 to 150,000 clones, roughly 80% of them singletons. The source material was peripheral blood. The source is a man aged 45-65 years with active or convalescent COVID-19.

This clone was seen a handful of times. The CDR3 protein is CASSQGTSGSYYTQYF. CDR3 sequence (DNA): TGTGCCAGCAGCCAAGGGACTAGCGGGAGTTACTACACGCAGTATTTT. The chain joins TRBV9 to TRBJ2-3; 14 nucleotides align to TRBD2. The V segment lost 4 bases and the J segment 9 bases; nucleotides outside the gene matches: 10. Germline CDR1 reads SGDLS; CDR2 reads YYNGEE. The CDR3 is 16 residues long.

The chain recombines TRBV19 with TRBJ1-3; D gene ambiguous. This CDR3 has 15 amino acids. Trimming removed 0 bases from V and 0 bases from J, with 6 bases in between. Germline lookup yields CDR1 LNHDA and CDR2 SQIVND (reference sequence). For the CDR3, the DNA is TGTGCCAGTAGTATAGATCCCATCTCTGGAAACACCATATATTTT. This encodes CASSIDPISGNTIYF.

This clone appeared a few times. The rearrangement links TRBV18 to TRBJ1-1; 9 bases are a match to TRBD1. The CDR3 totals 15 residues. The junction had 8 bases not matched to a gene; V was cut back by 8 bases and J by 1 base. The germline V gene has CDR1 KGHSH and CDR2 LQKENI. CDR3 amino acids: CASQPGQGSNTEAFF. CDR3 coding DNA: TGTGCCAGCCAACCGGGACAGGGCTCGAACACTGAAGCTTTCTTT.

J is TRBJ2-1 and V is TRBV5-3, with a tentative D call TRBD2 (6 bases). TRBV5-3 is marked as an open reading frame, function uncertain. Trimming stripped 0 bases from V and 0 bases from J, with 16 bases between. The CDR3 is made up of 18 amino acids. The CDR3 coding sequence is TGTGCCAGAAGCTTGGTTCATATCGGGAGCGCCTCCTACAATGAGCAGTTCTTC. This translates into CARSLVHIGSASYNEQFF.

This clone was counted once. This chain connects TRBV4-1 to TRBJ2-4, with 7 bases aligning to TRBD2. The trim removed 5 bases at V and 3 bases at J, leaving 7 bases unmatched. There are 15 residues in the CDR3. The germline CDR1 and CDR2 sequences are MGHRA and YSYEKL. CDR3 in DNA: TGCGCCAGCAGCTCCCCGACGGGGGGCAAAAACATTCAGTACTTC. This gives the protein CASSSPTGGKNIQYF.

The CDR3 coding sequence is TGTGCCAGCAGCCCCGGGGACAGGCGGAATTCACCCCTCCACTTT. Translated, it gives CASSPGDRRNSPLHF. The gene calls are TRBV7-3 and TRBJ1-6, with 8 bases that match TRBD1. This CDR3 has 15 residues. Trimming removed 5 bases from V and 7 bases from J; junction bases left unmatched: 7. CDR1 is SGHTA, CDR2 FQGTGA, per germline.

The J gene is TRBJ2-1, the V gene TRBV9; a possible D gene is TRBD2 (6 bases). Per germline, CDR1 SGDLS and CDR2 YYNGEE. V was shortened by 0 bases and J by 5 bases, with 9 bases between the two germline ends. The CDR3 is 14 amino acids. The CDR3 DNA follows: TGTGCCAGCAGCGTAGCTCTAGCGAACAATGAGCAGTTCTTC. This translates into CASSVALANNEQFF.

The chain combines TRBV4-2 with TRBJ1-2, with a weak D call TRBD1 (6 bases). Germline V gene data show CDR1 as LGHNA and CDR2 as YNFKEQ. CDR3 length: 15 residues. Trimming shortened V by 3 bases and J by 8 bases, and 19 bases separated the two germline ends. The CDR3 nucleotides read TGTGCCAGCAGCCAGGCCCTTTCAGGGGACAAGGGCTACACCTTC. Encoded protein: CASSQALSGDKGYTF.

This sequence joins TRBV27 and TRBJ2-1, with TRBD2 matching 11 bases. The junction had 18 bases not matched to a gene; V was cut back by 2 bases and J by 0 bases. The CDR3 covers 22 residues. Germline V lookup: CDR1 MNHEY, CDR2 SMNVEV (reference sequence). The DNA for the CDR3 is TGTGCCAGCAGTTTAGTCCAGGGCGGGGGACTAGCGGACTCCTCCTCCTACAATGAGCAGTTCTTC. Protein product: CASSLVQGGGLADSSSYNEQFF.

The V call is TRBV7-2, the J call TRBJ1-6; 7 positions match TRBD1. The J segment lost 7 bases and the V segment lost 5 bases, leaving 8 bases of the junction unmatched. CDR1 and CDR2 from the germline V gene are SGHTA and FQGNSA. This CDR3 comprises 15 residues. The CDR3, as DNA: TGTGCCAGCAGCCTACGGACAGGCGAAAATTCACCCCTCCACTTT. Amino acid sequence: CASSLRTGENSPLHF.

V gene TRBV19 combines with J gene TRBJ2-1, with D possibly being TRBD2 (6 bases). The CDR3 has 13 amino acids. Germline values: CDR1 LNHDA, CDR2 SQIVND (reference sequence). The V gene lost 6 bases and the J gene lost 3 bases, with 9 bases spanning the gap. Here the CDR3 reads CASRGEDYNEQFF. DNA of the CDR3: TGTGCCAGTAGGGGGGAGGACTACAATGAGCAGTTCTTC.

CDR3 residues: CASRTGRSNYGYTF. CDR3 DNA sequence: TGTGCCAGCCGCACAGGGCGCAGTAACTATGGCTACACCTTC. The gene calls are TRBV19 and TRBJ1-2; D is perhaps TRBD1 (6 bases). Germline values: CDR1 LNHDA, CDR2 SQIVND (reference sequence). Trimming removed 9 bases at V and 1 base at J, with 15 bases between. This CDR3 is built from 14 residues.